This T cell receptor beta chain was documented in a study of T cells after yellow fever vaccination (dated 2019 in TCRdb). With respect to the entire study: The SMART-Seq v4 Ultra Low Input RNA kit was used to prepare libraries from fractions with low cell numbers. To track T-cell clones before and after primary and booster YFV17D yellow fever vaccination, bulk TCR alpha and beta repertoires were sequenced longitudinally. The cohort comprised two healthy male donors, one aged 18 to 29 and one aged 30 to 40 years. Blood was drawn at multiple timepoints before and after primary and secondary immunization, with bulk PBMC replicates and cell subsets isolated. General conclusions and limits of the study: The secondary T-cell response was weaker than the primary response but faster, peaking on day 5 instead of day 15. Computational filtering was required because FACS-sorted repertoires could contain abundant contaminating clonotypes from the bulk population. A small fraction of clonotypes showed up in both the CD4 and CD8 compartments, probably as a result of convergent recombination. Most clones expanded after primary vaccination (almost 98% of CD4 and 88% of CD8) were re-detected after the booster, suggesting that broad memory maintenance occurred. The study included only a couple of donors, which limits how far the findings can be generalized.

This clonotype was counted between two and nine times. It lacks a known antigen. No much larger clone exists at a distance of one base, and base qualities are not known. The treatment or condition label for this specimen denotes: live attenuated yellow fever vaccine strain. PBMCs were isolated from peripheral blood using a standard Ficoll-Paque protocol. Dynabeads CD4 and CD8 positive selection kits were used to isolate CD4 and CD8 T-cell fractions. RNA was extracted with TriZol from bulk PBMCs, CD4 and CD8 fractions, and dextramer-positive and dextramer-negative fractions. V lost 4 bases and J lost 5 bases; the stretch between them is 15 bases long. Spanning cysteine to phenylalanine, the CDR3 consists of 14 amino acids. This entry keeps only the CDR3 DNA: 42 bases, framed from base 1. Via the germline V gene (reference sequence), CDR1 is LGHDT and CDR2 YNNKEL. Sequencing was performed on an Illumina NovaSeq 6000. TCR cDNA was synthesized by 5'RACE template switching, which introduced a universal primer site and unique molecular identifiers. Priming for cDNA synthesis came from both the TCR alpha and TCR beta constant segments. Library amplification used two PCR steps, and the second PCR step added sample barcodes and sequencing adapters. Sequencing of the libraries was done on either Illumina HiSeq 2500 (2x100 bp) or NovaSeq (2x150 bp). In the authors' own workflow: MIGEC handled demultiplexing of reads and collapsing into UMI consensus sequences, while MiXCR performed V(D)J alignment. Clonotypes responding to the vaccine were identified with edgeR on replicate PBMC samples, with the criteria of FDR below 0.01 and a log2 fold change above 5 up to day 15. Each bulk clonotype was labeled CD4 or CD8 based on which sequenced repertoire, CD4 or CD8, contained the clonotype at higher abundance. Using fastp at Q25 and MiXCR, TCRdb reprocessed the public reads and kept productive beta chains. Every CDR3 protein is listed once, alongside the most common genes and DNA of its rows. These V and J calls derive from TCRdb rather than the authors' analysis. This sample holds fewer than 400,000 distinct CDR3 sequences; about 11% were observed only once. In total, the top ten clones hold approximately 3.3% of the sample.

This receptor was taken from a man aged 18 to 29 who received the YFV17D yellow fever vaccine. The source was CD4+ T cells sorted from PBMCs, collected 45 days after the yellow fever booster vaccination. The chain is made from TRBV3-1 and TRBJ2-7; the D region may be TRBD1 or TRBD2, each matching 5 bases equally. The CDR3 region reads CASSPSIGADEQYF. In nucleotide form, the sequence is TGTGCCAGCAGCCCCTCGATCGGGGCGGACGAGCAGTACTTC.